Reported below is one TCR beta chain. The sample belongs to a study of blood T cell repertoires in COVID-19. Per the original data handling: Counts of nucleated cells, estimated from reference gene primer amplification, were obtained. The repertoire was sequenced with immunoSEQ multiplex PCR; TCRdb's copy has only in-frame clones and lacks some. D and trimming were read from the DNA, whereas the V and J calls and clone size are those reported in that table. The table records 250,000 to 400,000 clones, over 75% of them present only once. V lost 5 bases to trimming and J lost 3 bases; unmatched junction nucleotides: 5. CDR1 and CDR2 from the germline V gene are SGHTA and FQGNSA. The CDR3 loop spans 14 amino acids.

The receptor comes from a middle-aged man with active or convalescent COVID-19. Sequencing used peripheral blood. The rearrangement links TRBV7-2 to TRBJ1-1; 8 positions match TRBD1. Here the CDR3 DNA reads TGTGCCAGCAGCCCCCAGGGGGCGGACACTGAAGCTTTCTTT. This sequence encodes CASSPQGADTEAFF. Based on the CDR3 plus reference TRBV7-2 and TRBJ1-1, the full variable domain is GAGVSQSPSNKVTEKGKDVELRCDPISGHTALYWYRQSLGQGLEFLIYFQGNSAPDKSGLPSDRFSAERTGGSVSTLTIQRTQQEDSAVYLCASSPQGADTEAFFGQGTRLTVV.